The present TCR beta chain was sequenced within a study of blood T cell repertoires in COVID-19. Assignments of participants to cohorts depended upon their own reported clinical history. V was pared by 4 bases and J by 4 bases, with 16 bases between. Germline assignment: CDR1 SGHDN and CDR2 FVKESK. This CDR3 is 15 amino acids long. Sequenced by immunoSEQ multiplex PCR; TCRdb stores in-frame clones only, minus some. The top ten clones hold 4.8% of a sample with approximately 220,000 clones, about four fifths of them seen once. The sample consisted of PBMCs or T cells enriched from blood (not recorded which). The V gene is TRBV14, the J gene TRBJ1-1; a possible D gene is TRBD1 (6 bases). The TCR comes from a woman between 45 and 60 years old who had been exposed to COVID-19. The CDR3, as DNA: TGTGCCAGCAGCCGCATAACAGGGCTGCGCACTGAAGCTTTCTTT. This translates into CASSRITGLRTEAFF. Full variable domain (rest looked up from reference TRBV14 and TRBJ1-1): EAGVTQFPSHSVIEKGQTVTLRCDPISGHDNLYWYRRVMGKEIKFLLHFVKESKQDESGMPNNRFLAERTGGTYSTLKVQPAELEDSGVYFCASSRITGLRTEAFFGQGTRLTVV.